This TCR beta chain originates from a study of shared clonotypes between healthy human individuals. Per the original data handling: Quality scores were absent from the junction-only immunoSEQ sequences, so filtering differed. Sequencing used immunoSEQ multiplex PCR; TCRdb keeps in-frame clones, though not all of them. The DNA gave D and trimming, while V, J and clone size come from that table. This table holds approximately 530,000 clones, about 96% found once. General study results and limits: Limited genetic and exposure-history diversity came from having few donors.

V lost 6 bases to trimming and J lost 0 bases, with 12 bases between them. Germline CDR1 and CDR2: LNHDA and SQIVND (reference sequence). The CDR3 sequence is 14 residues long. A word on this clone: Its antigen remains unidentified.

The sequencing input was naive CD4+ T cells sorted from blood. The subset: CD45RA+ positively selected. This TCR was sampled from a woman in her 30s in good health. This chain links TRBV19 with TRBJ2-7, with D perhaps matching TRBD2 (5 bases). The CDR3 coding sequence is TGTGCCAGTAGCCCGGACTTGAGCTCCTACGAGCAGTACTTC. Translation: CASSPDLSSYEQYF.